This TCR beta chain was obtained from a study of cytomegalovirus exposure and HLA in healthy donors (dated by TCRdb to 2017 to 2019). Some background on the complete study: In an earlier analysis of some 610 of the donors, 250 to 300 Gb of sequence data and approximately 100 million unique TCR beta sequences from roughly 190 million T cells were reported. About 300 gigabases of sequencing data and around 87 million unique TCR sequences were included in an early release covering about 620 HLA-typed donors. Among the roughly 370 genotyped donors, 75% to 90% belonged to the genetic ancestry cluster associated with self-reported Caucasian donors. The study aimed to test whether cataloging public T cell receptors could reveal signatures of past pathogen exposure. The T cell repertoires of some 700 subjects were profiled by immunosequencing and related to cytomegalovirus serostatus. A separate validation cohort of 100 to 150 different subjects was used in addition to the 666-subject first cohort. To predict cytomegalovirus infection status, the study brought together high-throughput TCR immunosequencing, statistical association of individual TCRs with disease status, and machine learning. In a later analysis, previously published TCR beta repertoires from several hundred donors were re-analyzed and high-resolution HLA genotyping was added so that TCR occurrence patterns could be studied. In the later analysis, no new phenotypic data were used to find candidate immune exposures; instead, reliance was placed on TCR beta sequences and their occurrence across donors. An earlier analysis of 500 to 750 of the donors applied high-throughput TCR beta sequencing to assess whether each TCR beta V gene segment acted as functional or pseudogenic. Donor age, sex, ethnicity and CMV serostatus were compiled alongside the repertoire data. Genome-wide SNP genotypes for about 65% of the 666 donors were used in a later genetic analysis, which treated that subset as a discovery cohort. Every discovery cohort repertoire had been produced on one sequencing platform. Class I and class II HLA loci were covered by the typing at four-digit resolution. Typing coverage differed by locus: A, B, C, DRB1 and DQB1 were typed in roughly 620-630 donors, DQA1 in 522, DPA1 in 600 to 610, and DPB1 in around 440. Five DR-DQ haplotypes were treated as single units for association and clustering because of strong linkage in the cohort. Among about 360 genotyped donors of the cohort, an average of about 240,000 unique TCR beta nucleotide sequences were sequenced per donor, roughly 18% of them non-productive. Study-wide findings and limitations: The classifier was reported to diagnose cytomegalovirus status with high specificity and sensitivity in both the original cohort and the validation cohort. The sequencing pipeline was judged likely to have produced a cluster of highly shared sequence variants as a technical artifact. The authors suggested that the approach could potentially be generalized to other disease states and immunological phenotypes. In a later analysis, the rate of TCR association differed among HLA loci, with DRB1 alleles having the most associated TCRs and HLA-C alleles having the fewest. Specific HLA alleles were associated with about 17,000 TCR beta sequences at a false discovery rate of 0.05 in a later analysis. In the study, some 160 TCR beta chains were listed as associated with cytomegalovirus. An earlier analysis of approximately 600 of the donors showed that most TCR beta V segments appeared in productive rearrangements either about 87% or about 30% of the time, which broadly matched IMGT annotations. Because counts were too low, some 17 rarely observed V segments, including chromosome 9 orphons, were excluded from the earlier analysis of under 650 of the donors. Several of the top co-occurrence clusters appeared to be linked to parvovirus B19, influenza, CMV and Epstein-Barr virus, according to a later analysis. The presence/absence analyses assumed that sequencing depth was roughly uniform across donors, and that assumption may not be true. In a later analysis, HLA-associated TCR beta chains were found to be more clonally expanded and to have lower generation probabilities than equally common non-associated chains. Because some donors lacked HLA typing at each locus, the association tests relied only on the typed subset. When HLA alleles, especially DR and DQ, strongly co-occurred, attributing TCR associations to individual alleles was difficult. Linkage disequilibrium might explain the correlated functional status among segregating V segments, but an unknown experimental factor could not be ruled out. In a later analysis, most CMV-associated TCR beta chains were found to appear HLA-restricted, with HLA associations seemingly driven largely by CMV exposure. The 87-base-pair reads could not distinguish some IMGT-functional V segments, including TRBV6-2 and TRBV6-3, so those segments were excluded. Three of the identified cytomegalovirus-associated TCR beta chains were confirmed in vitro to be specific for cytomegalovirus antigens. Only TCR beta chains were sequenced in this cohort, and the absence of alpha or paired-chain data limited detectable features. Across donors, most TCR sequences were observed very rarely, whereas some public TCRs were present in many individuals. An association between a missense DCLRE1C variant and V-gene and J-gene trimming of TCR beta chains was found in a later genetic analysis and replicated in an independent cohort. Compared with the roughly 700-donor mean, donors in an Asian-associated ancestry cluster had fewer N-insertions in productive TCRs, according to a later genetic analysis. Immune exposure information for the cohort was limited to CMV serostatus. A further reported finding was that TCR beta sequences accurately predicted the HLA-A and HLA-B alleles for most subjects in the first cohort.

In regard to this clone: Its antigen is unknown. The input lacks base qualities; no much larger clone sits a single base away.

Germline trimming amounts to 0 bases on V and 7 bases on J, with 5 as the count of junction bases outside the gene matches. The CDR1 and CDR2 encoded by the germline V gene are LGHNA and YSLEER. The CDR3 has 14 amino acids, counting the end cysteine and phenylalanine. CDR3 DNA only is kept here, 42 bases in frame from base 1. Library preparation used the immunoSEQ multiplex PCR assay. For the multiplex PCR, a mixture combining 60 forward primers for TCR Vbeta segments and 13 reverse primers for TCR Jbeta segments was used. A multiplex PCR assay on genomic DNA amplified the CDR3 region of rearranged TCR beta genes. On the Illumina HiSeq System, the amplified TCR beta libraries were sequenced as 87-base-pair reads. The paper's data handling went like this. A later analysis counted some 80 million unique TCR beta chains across the 650 to 800 repertoires, and some 12 million of these chains were shared by at least two donors. Raw reads were error-corrected and collapsed into unique sequences with a nearest-neighbor algorithm that merged closely related sequences to remove PCR and sequencing errors. Alignment of CDR3 sequences to IMGT reference sequences was used to assign V, D and J gene segments. For a sequence to be retained, a match of at least six nucleotides to both a V gene segment and a J gene segment was required. Rearrangements were classified as productive when the CDR3 lacked stop codons and remained in frame with V and J, and all other rearrangements were classified as non-productive. CDR3 was defined by IMGT convention, running from the second conserved V-encoded cysteine to the conserved J-encoded phenylalanine. In an earlier analysis of more than 550 of the donors, sequences lacking an unambiguous match to a single V gene segment were excluded. An earlier analysis of 500 to 600 of the donors classified V segments as functional when productive rearrangements were above 56.7% and as segregating when the standard deviation between donors was above 5%. A statistical classification framework was developed to diagnose cytomegalovirus status using the catalog of TCR beta chain sequences. A later analysis assigned V and J genes by comparing TCR nucleotide sequences with IMGT/GENE-DB human TR gene sequences. Using the TCRdist pipeline, a later analysis assigned CDR3 sequences along with most-parsimonious VDJ recombination scenarios. In a later analysis, each TCR beta chain was defined by its CDR3 amino acid sequence together with its V-gene family, and reads lacking a unique V-gene family were excluded. A later analysis removed 450 to 600 highly shared, low-generation-probability nucleotide sequences to deal with suspected cross-contamination and a sequencing artifact. A later analysis calculated a clonal expansion index for each public chain from normalized within-repertoire ranks of inferred template counts. In a later analysis, generation probabilities were computed with a VDJ recombination model fitted to out-of-frame rearrangements, and the resulting probabilities were checked against IGoR. A later analysis scored TCR-TCR, TCR-HLA and TCR-CMV co-occurrence with hypergeometric tests, applying a repertoire-size bias correction to TCR pairs. False discovery rates were estimated in a later analysis by permuting HLA or CMV assignments 20 times. In a later analysis, co-occurring TCRs were grouped using DBSCAN, with TCRdist sequence similarity added in when clustering inside HLA-allele-positive subsets. Repertoires with fewer than 30,000 or more than 120,000 public chains, plus five repertoires with anomalous nucleotide sharing, were excluded from co-occurrence clustering. TCRdb obtained this table from immuneACCESS and retained in-frame rearrangements with V and J assigned. These tables miss some clones; where compared with another copy, unresolved V genes account for less than half of the shortfall, and the remainder is unexplained. The V and J calls and the clone size are those of that table, but D and trimming were determined from the DNA. The sample table lists about 130,000 clones, about 74% of them with a count of one. The top ten constitute around 5.5% of the sample.

The cohort consisted of 650 to 850 healthy bone marrow donors. At the time of sampling, all cohort members were nominally healthy, though unrecorded immune exposures were likely present. The donor was CMV seropositive and was included in the group of almost 300 seropositive cohort members. Every donor gave a peripheral blood sample, and the peripheral blood mononuclear cells from that sample were used for TCR beta sequencing. Genomic DNA was extracted from the blood cell samples with the Qiagen DNeasy Blood Extraction Kit. Recombination linked TRBV4-3 to TRBJ1-2, with 7 junctional bases fitting TRBD1. The sequence was collected from a woman between 50 and 59 years old in good health and CMV-seropositive. Sequencing used PBMCs. The CDR3 here reads CASSQDEAGGGYTF. The sequenced DNA is TGCGCCAGCAGCCAAGATGAGGCAGGGGGTGGCTACACCTTC.